This TCR beta chain is from a study of blood T cell repertoires in COVID-19. Clones were sequenced by immunoSEQ multiplex PCR, and TCRdb holds only the in-frame ones, with some missing. Of about 160,000 clones in the sample, 82% were seen once. CDR1 is SGHRS and CDR2 is YFSETQ in the germline V gene. The CDR3 extends over 16 amino acids. Unmatched junction bases numbered 5, after V lost 4 bases and J lost 0 bases. This rearrangement joins TRBV5-1 to TRBJ2-2; the match to TRBD1 covers 8 bases. The sequencing input was PBMCs or T cells enriched from blood (not recorded which). The sequence came from a man aged 55 to 70 who had recovered from COVID-19. CDR3 region: CASSPMTGANTGELFF. The CDR3 DNA reads as TGCGCCAGCAGCCCGATGACAGGGGCGAACACCGGGGAGCTGTTTTTT.